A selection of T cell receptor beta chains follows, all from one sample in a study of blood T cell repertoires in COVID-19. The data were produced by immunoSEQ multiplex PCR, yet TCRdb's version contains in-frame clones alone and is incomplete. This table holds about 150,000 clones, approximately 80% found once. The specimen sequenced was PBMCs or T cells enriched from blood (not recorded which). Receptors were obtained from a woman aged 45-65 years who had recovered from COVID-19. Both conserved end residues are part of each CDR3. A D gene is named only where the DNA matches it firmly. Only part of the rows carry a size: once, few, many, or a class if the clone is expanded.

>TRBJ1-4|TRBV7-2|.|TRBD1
TGTGCCAGCAGCACCCGGACAGGTTCGCCTGAAAAACTGTTTTTT
CASSTRTGSPEKLFF
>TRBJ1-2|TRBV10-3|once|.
TGTGCCATCAGTGAGTCGATGCAGGTAGATGGCTACACCTTC
CAISESMQVDGYTF
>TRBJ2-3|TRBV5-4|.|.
TGTGCCAGCAGCTTGAAGACAGCCTTTGGCACAGATACGCAGTATTTT
CASSLKTAFGTDTQYF
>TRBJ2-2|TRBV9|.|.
TGTGCCAGCAGCGTAGTTCCACGCGGGGGCCAGAACACCGGGGAGCTGTTTTTT
CASSVVPRGGQNTGELFF
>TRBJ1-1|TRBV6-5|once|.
TGTGCCAGCACCTTACAGGGCTCCACTGAAGCTTTCTTT
CASTLQGSTEAFF
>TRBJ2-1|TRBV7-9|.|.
TGTGCCAGCAGCCCGACGGCGGGGCCGCCGGGCAATGAGCAGTTCTTC
CASSPTAGPPGNEQFF
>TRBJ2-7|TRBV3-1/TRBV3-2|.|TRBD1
TGTGCCAGCAGCCAAGAGGGGACAGCCTACGAGCAGTACTTC
CASSQEGTAYEQYF
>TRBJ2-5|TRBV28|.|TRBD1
TGTGCCAGCAGTTTGAATGCCAGGGGACAGAGATCAGAGACCCAGTACTTC
CASSLNARGQRSETQYF
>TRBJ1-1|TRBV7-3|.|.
TGTGCCAGCAGCTTGGGTAGCTCGAACACTGAAGCTTTCTTT
CASSLGSSNTEAFF
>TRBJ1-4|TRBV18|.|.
TGTGCCAGCTCCTCCATTTCTCAGGGGACTAATGAAAAACTGTTTTTT
CASSSISQGTNEKLFF
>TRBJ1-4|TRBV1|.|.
TGCACCAGCAGCCAAGAGGGGGCGACGCCAACTAATGAAAAACTGTTTTTT
CTSSQEGATPTNEKLFF
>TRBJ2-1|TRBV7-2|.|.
TGTGCCAGCAGCTTAGGCCAGGGGGGATACAATGAGCAGTTCTTC
CASSLGQGGYNEQFF
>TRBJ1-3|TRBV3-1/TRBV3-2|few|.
TGTGCCAGCAGCCGAGGGGGACCGGGAAACACCATATATTTT
CASSRGGPGNTIYF
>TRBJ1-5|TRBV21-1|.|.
TGTGCCAGCAGCATCGGGACAGGGGACGCCCGCCAAAATCAGCCCCAGCATTTT
CASSIGTGDARQNQPQHF
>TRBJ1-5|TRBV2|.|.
TGTGCCAGCACGAGGCTCAGGGAAGATCAGCCCCAGCATTTT
CASTRLREDQPQHF
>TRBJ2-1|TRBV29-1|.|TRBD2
TGCAGCGCCCATTTAGCGGGGGGGCATAGGGATGAGCAGTTCTTC
CSAHLAGGHRDEQFF
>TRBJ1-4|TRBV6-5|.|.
TGTGCCAGCAGTTACTCGAGAAAGGAAAAACTGTTTTTT
CASSYSRKEKLFF
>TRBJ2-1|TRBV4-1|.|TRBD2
TGCGCCAGCAGCCAAGAGCCCGGGACTAGGGGGTTTTTTGAGCAGTTCTTC
CASSQEPGTRGFFEQFF
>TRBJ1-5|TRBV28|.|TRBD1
TGTGTTACGGGACAGTTCAATCAGCCCCAGCATTTT
CVTGQFNQPQHF
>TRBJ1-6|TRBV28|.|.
TGTGCCAGCATATCCGCCACGAGGGGACCTCAGGGGAGGGCACCCCTCCACTTT
CASISATRGPQGRAPLHF
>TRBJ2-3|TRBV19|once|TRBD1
TGTGCCAGTAGTCCCGACAGGGAGAGCGCAGATACGCAGTATTTT
CASSPDRESADTQYF
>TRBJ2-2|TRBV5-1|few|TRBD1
TGCGCCAGCAGCCCGGGGACAGGGGGCACCGGGGAGCTGTTTTTT
CASSPGTGGTGELFF
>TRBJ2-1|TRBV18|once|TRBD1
TGTGCCAGCTCACCAAGAACCGGGACAGGGGAGAATGAGCAGTTCTTC
CASSPRTGTGENEQFF
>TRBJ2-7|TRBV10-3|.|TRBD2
TGTGCCACCGCTAGCGGGATCTACGAGCAGTACTTC
CATASGIYEQYF
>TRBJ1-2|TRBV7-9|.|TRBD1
TGTGCCAGCAGCTTAGTGGCCAGGGGGCCCTATGGCTACACCTTC
CASSLVARGPYGYTF
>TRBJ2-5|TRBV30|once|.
TGTGCCTGGAGTGTCCTAAGATGGGAGCGGGAAGAGACCCAGTACTTC
CAWSVLRWEREETQYF
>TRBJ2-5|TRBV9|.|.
TGTGCCAGCAGCGTAGGTGGGGCCCAAGAGACCCAGTACTTC
CASSVGGAQETQYF
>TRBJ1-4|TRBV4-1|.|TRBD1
TGCGCCAGCAGCCAAGGAGGGGGACAGGGGGCTTTGGCCGAAAAACTGTTTTTT
CASSQGGGQGALAEKLFF
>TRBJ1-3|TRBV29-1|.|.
TGCAGCGTTGCAGGGTCTGGAAACACCATATATTTT
CSVAGSGNTIYF
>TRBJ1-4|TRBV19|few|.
TGTGCCAGTAGTATTATGACAGGACGCAATGAAAAACTGTTTTTT
CASSIMTGRNEKLFF
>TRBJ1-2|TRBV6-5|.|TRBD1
TGTGCCAGCAGCAAAATACAGGGGGCGAATGGCTACACCTTC
CASSKIQGANGYTF
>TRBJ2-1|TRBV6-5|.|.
TGTGCCAGCAGTTACTCAGGTCCCGGGAGCGATGAGCAGTTCTTC
CASSYSGPGSDEQFF
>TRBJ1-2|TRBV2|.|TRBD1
TGTGCCAGCGGACAGGGGGTGCATGGCTACACCTTC
CASGQGVHGYTF
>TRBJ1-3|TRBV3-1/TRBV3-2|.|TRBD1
TGTGCCAGCAGCCAAGGGACAGGGTCTGGAAACACCATATATTTT
CASSQGTGSGNTIYF
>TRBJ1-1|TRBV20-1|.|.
TGCAGTGCTAGTTCGGGGGGTACTGAAGCTTTCTTT
CSASSGGTEAFF
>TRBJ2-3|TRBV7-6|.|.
TGTGCCAGCAGTACCAGGGAAGATACGCAGTATTTT
CASSTREDTQYF
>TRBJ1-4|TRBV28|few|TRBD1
TGTGCCAGCAGTTTCGGCCGGGCCGGGACAGCTAATGAAAAACTGTTTTTT
CASSFGRAGTANEKLFF
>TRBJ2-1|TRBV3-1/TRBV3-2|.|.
TGTGCCAGCTCCCGGGGGGCCAATTACAATGAGCAGTTCTTC
CASSRGANYNEQFF
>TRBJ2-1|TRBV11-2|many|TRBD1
TGTGCCAGCAGCTCTGGGACAGAGCCCCCCTACAATGAGCAGTTCTTC
CASSSGTEPPYNEQFF
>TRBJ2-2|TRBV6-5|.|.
TGTGCCAGCAGTTGGCACAGGTTCGCGAACACCGGGGAGCTGTTTTTT
CASSWHRFANTGELFF
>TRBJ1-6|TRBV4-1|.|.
TGCGCCAGCAGCCACCCCGGGGAAAACTATAATTCACCCCTCCACTTT
CASSHPGENYNSPLHF
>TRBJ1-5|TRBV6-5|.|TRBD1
TGTGCCAGCAGTAGTCGACAGGGGGATCAGCCCCAGCATTTT
CASSSRQGDQPQHF
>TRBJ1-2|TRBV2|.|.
TGTGCCAGTAGTGAGGCAGGACTCGGGGGCTATGGCTACACCTTC
CASSEAGLGGYGYTF
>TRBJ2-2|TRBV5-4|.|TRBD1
TGTGCCAGCAGCTTTTACCTACAGGGGTATGGAGGGGAGCTGTTTTTT
CASSFYLQGYGGELFF
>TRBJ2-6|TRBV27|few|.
TGTGCCAGCAGTTTATCTGCCAGGGATAACCTCTCTGGGGCCAACGTCCTGACTTTC
CASSLSARDNLSGANVLTF
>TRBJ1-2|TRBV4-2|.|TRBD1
TGTGCCAGCAGCCAGGGACAGACTAACTATGGCTACACCTTC
CASSQGQTNYGYTF
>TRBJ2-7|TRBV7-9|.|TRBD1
TGTGCCAGCAGCCAACGATCGACAGGGGTCCACGAGCAGTACTTC
CASSQRSTGVHEQYF
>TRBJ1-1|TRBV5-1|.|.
TGCGCCAGCAGCTTGGTTGGGGGCCGACAGAACACTGAAGCTTTCTTT
CASSLVGGRQNTEAFF
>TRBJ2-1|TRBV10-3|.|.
TGTGCCATCAGGGGAGACACCTACTCCTACAATGAGCAGTTCTTC
CAIRGDTYSYNEQFF